A selection of T cell receptor beta chains follows, all from one sample in a study of cytomegalovirus exposure and HLA in healthy donors. This table comes from immunoSEQ multiplex PCR, and its TCRdb copy is limited to in-frame clones, with some not included. In total, the table holds around 70,000 clones. Material for sequencing was PBMCs. These receptors were collected from a female donor in good health and CMV-seropositive. CDR3s include the opening cysteine and the closing phenylalanine or tryptophan. A D gene is named only where the DNA matches it firmly.

v_call	j_call	d_call	cdr3_nt	cdr3_aa
TRBV19	TRBJ1-5	-	TGTGCCAGTAGCCCCCAACCTATAGTCAGGTCATATAGCAATCAGCCCCAGCATTTT	CASSPQPIVRSYSNQPQHF
TRBV7-3	TRBJ2-3	TRBD2	TGTGCCAGCGGATTTCCGGGACTAGCGGGGGTCATAGATACGCAGTATTTT	CASGFPGLAGVIDTQYF
TRBV6-5	TRBJ2-7	TRBD1	TGTGCCAGCAGCACGGGGGGGACAGGGGTATACGAGCAGTACTTC	CASSTGGTGVYEQYF
TRBV6-6	TRBJ2-3	-	TGTGCCAGCACCAACGGAGATACGCAGTATTTT	CASTNGDTQYF
TRBV28	TRBJ1-2	TRBD1	TGTGCCAGCAGTTACTTACAGGGGAATGGCTACACCTTC	CASSYLQGNGYTF
TRBV7-2	TRBJ2-7	TRBD2	TGTGCCAGCAGCCTCAGCGGGACCATTGCCTACGAGCAGTACTTC	CASSLSGTIAYEQYF
TRBV29-1	TRBJ2-7	TRBD1	TGCAGCGTTGAAACGGACAGGGGGTACGAGCAGTACTTC	CSVETDRGYEQYF
TRBV18	TRBJ1-6	-	TGTGCCAGCTCACCACCGGGGCCCGTTGGAAATTCACCCCTCCACTTT	CASSPPGPVGNSPLHF
TRBV18	TRBJ2-1	TRBD1	TGTGCCAGCTCACCATGGACAGGGGACAATGAGCAGTTCTTC	CASSPWTGDNEQFF
TRBV5-6	TRBJ2-7	-	TGTGCCAGCAGCTTGGACCCGACAGGGACTCCCTACGAGCAGTACTTC	CASSLDPTGTPYEQYF
TRBV28	TRBJ2-5	-	TGTGCCAGCAGTTCTCAAGAGACCCAGTACTTC	CASSSQETQYF
TRBV2	TRBJ2-5	-	TGTGCCAGCAGTGAACAGGGAAGTGAGACCCAGTACTTC	CASSEQGSETQYF
TRBV18	TRBJ2-1	-	TGTGCCAGCTCACCACCGGGACTGGACTACAATGAGCAGTTCTTC	CASSPPGLDYNEQFF
TRBV9	TRBJ2-3	TRBD2	TGTGCCAGCAGCAAAGGACTAGCAGCTAGCACAGATACGCAGTATTTT	CASSKGLAASTDTQYF
TRBV18	TRBJ2-7	-	TGTGCCAGCTCACCGTTACCGGTGAGGGGGACCGACGAGCAGTACTTC	CASSPLPVRGTDEQYF
TRBV19	TRBJ1-6	-	TGTGCCAGTAGTATTCGGGGGGATAATTCACCCCTCCACTTT	CASSIRGDNSPLHF
TRBV25-1	TRBJ1-4	-	TGTGCCAGCAGACGAAGCGGGGGGCCTAATGAAAAACTGTTTTTT	CASRRSGGPNEKLFF
TRBV9	TRBJ2-1	TRBD2	TGTGCCAGCAGCCCCAGCGGGGGGGCTAATTACAATGAGCAGTTCTTC	CASSPSGGANYNEQFF
TRBV4-1	TRBJ1-6	-	TGCGCCAGCAGCCAAGGGGGGGGCGCCACGGATTCACCCCTCCACTTT	CASSQGGGATDSPLHF
TRBV5-1	TRBJ2-2	TRBD2	TGCGCCAGCAGCTTGGGGACTAGCGGGGGGGTGACCCTCAACACCGGGGAGCTGTTTTTT	CASSLGTSGGVTLNTGELFF
TRBV27	TRBJ1-6	-	TGTGCCAGCAGCGCGACACGTAGCTCCTATAATTCACCCCTCCACTTT	CASSATRSSYNSPLHF
TRBV7-2	TRBJ1-5	-	TGTGCCAGCAGCTTAAGGGGAAATCAGCCCCAGCATTTT	CASSLRGNQPQHF
TRBV28	TRBJ2-5	TRBD2	TGTGCCAGCAGTTTCGGTCCGACTAGCGGGAGGGCCAAAGAGACCCAGTACTTC	CASSFGPTSGRAKETQYF
TRBV2	TRBJ2-7	-	TGTGCCAGCAGTGTAGGTCGGGGGGCAGACGAGCAGTACTTC	CASSVGRGADEQYF
TRBV18	TRBJ1-2	-	TGTGCCAGCTCACAAGACAGTCTCGGTGGCTACACCTTC	CASSQDSLGGYTF
TRBV2	TRBJ1-6	-	TGTGCCAGCCTAAGAAGACCGGGAGGTTCACCCCTCCACTTT	CASLRRPGGSPLHF
TRBV5-4	TRBJ2-5	-	TGTGCCAGCAGCTTGGAGGGGAGGTTCCAAGAGACCCAGTACTTC	CASSLEGRFQETQYF
TRBV6-5	TRBJ2-7	TRBD1	TGTGCCAGCAGTCGGACCGGGACAGGGGTCTACGAGCAGTACTTC	CASSRTGTGVYEQYF
TRBV7-6	TRBJ2-7	TRBD2	TGTGCCAGCAGCCTCGGACTAGCGGGGGACTACTACGAGCAGTACTTC	CASSLGLAGDYYEQYF
TRBV19	TRBJ1-5	TRBD1	TGTGCCACCTCTGACAGGGTTAAACAGCCCCAGCATTTT	CATSDRVKQPQHF
TRBV14	TRBJ2-2	TRBD2	TGTGCCAGCAGCCAAGAAGGGTCACTAGCGGGAGGGACCGGGGAGCTGTTTTTT	CASSQEGSLAGGTGELFF
TRBV5-1	TRBJ2-3	TRBD2	TGCGCCAGCAGCTTGGGTCCAGCGGGGGGGCCCGTCACAGATACGCAGTATTTT	CASSLGPAGGPVTDTQYF
TRBV2	TRBJ2-3	-	TGTGCCAACAGCCGACGACTCACTAGCACAGATACGCAGTATTTT	CANSRRLTSTDTQYF
TRBV18	TRBJ1-2	TRBD1	TGTGCCAGCTCACCAACAGGGGCGGCGGGCTACACCTTC	CASSPTGAAGYTF
TRBV6-1	TRBJ2-7	TRBD2	TGTGCCAGCAGCCCACTAGCGGGGGTCGAGCAGTACTTC	CASSPLAGVEQYF
TRBV7-2	TRBJ1-5	-	TGTGCCAGCAGCTTACGCGATAGCAATCAGCCCCAGCATTTT	CASSLRDSNQPQHF
TRBV29-1	TRBJ2-3	TRBD2	TGCAGCGTTGAAGATTCCCGGTACCGGGAGGGCGGGGGGGGAACAGATACGCAGTATTTT	CSVEDSRYREGGGGTDTQYF
TRBV29-1	TRBJ2-7	TRBD2	TGCAGCGTTGGGGAGCGGGAGGGGAGCTCCTACGAGCAGTACTTC	CSVGEREGSSYEQYF
TRBV12-5	TRBJ2-2	-	TGTGCTAGTGGTTTGAACAGTAACACCGGGGAGCTGTTTTTT	CASGLNSNTGELFF
TRBV29-1	TRBJ2-7	TRBD1	TGCAGCGTTGAGTTACAGGGGCCTTACGAGCAGTACTTC	CSVELQGPYEQYF
TRBV7-2	TRBJ2-7	-	TGTGCCAGCAGCTTAAAGGACACATACTACGAGCAGTACTTC	CASSLKDTYYEQYF
TRBV6-6	TRBJ1-1	-	TGTGCCAGCAGCAAGGCAGGGGAAACTGAAGCTTTCTTT	CASSKAGETEAFF
TRBV19	TRBJ2-1	TRBD1	TGTGCCAGTAGTATAGGGTCCCGGGACAGGGAGCAGTTCTTC	CASSIGSRDREQFF
TRBV7-3	TRBJ2-5	TRBD2	TGTGCCAGCAGCTTAAGGGGAGGGATAGAGACCCAGTACTTC	CASSLRGGIETQYF